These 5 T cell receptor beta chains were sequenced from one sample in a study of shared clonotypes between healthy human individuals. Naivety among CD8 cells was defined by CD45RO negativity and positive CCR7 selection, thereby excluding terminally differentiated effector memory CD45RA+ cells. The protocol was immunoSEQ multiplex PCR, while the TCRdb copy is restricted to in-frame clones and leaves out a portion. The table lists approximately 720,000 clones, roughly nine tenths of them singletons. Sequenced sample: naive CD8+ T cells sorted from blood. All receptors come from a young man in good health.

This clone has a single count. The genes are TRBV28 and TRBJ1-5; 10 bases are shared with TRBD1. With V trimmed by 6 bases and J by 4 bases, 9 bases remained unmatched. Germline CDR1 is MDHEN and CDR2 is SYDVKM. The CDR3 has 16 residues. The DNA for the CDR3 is TGTGCCAGCAGCCATAGGGGGACAGGGGTAAATCAGCCCCAGCATTTT. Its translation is CASSHRGTGVNQPQHF.

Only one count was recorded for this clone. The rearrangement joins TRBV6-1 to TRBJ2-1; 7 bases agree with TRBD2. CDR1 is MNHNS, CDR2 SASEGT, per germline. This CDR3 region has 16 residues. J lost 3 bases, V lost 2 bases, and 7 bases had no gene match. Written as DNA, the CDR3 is TGTGCCAGCAGTGAAACTCTAGGCGGGAGCTACAATGAGCAGTTCTTC. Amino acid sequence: CASSETLGGSYNEQFF.

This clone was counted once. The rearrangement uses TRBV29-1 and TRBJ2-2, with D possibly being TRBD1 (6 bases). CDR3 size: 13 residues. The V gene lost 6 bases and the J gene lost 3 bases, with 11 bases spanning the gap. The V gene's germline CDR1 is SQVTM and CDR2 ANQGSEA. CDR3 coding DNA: TGCAGCGTCACAGGGTGGGACACCGGGGAGCTGTTTTTT. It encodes CSVTGWDTGELFF.

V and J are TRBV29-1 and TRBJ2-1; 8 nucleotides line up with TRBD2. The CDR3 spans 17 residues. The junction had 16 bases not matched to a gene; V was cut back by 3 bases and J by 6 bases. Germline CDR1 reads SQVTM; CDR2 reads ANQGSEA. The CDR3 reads CSVERGDGGRFRNEQFF. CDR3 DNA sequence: TGCAGCGTTGAGCGGGGCGATGGCGGGAGGTTTCGCAATGAGCAGTTCTTC.

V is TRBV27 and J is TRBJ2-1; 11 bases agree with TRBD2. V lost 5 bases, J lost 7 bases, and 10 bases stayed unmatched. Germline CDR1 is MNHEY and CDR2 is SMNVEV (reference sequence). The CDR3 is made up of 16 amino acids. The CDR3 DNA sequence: TGTGCCAGCAGTCTGCGACTAGCGGGATCTGGGAATGAGCAGTTCTTC. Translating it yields CASSLRLAGSGNEQFF.